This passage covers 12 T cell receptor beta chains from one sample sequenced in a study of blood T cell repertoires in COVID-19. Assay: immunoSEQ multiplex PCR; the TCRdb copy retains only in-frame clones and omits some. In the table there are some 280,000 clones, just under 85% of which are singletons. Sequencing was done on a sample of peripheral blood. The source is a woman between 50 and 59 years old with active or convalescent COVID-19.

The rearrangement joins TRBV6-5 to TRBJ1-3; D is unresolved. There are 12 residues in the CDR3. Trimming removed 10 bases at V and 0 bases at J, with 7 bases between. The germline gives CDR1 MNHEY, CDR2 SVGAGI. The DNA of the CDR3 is TGTGCCACATCCAGCTCTGGAAACACCATATATTTT. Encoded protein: CATSSSGNTIYF.

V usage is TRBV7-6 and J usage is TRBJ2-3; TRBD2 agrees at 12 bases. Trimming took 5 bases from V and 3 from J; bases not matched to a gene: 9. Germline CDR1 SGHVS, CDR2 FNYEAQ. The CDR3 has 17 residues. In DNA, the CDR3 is TGTGCCAGCAGCGCCCGACTAGCGGGAGAGTATACAGATACGCAGTATTTT. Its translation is CASSARLAGEYTDTQYF.

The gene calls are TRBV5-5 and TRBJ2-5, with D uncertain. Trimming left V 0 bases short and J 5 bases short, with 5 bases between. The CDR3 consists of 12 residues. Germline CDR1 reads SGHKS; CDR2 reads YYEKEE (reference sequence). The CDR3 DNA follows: TGTGCCAGCAGCTTGGCCGGGGAGACCCAGTACTTC. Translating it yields CASSLAGETQYF.

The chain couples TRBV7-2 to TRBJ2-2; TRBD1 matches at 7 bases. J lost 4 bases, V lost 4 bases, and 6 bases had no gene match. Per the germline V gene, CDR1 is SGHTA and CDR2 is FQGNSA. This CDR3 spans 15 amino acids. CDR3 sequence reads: CASSSQGWFTGELFF. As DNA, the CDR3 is TGTGCCAGCAGCTCACAGGGGTGGTTCACCGGGGAGCTGTTTTTT.

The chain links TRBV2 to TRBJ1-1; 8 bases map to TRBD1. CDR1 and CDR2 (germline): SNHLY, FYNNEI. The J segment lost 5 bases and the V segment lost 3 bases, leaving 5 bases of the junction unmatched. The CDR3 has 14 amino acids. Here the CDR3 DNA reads TGTGCCAGCAGTGAGGACAGGGATCGGACTGAAGCTTTCTTT. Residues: CASSEDRDRTEAFF.

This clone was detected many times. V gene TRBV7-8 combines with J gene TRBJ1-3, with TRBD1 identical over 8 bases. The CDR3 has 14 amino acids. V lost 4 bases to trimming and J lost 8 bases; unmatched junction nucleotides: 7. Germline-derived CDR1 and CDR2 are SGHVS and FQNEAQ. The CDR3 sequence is CASSSRTGRDTIYF. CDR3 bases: TGTGCCAGCAGCTCAAGGACAGGGAGGGACACCATATATTTT.

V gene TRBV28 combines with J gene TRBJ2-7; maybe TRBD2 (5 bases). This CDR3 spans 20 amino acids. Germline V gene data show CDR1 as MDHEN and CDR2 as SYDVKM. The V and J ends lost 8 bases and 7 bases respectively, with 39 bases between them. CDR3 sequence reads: CASSYLPPGASVTPSGEQYF. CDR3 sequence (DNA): TGTGCCAGCTCATATTTACCCCCTGGAGCCAGCGTCACCCCCTCGGGGGAGCAGTACTTC.

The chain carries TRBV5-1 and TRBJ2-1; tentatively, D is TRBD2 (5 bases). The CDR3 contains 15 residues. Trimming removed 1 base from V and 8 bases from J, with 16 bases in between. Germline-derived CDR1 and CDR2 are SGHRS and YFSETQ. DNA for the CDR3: TGCGCCAGCAGCTTGAGCCAGCGGCATATCCATGAGCAGTTCTTC. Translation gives CASSLSQRHIHEQFF.

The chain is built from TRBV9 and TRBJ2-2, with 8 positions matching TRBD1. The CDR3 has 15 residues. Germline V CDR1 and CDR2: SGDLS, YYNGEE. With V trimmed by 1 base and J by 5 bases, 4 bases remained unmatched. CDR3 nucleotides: TGTGCCAGCAGCGTACAGGGGGCGCGAACCGGGGAGCTGTTTTTT. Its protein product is CASSVQGARTGELFF.

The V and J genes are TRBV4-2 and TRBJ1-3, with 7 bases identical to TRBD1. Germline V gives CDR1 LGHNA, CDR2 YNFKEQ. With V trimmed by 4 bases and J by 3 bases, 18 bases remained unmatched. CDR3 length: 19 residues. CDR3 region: CASSREPGGTAFFGNTIYF. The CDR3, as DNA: TGTGCCAGCAGCCGCGAACCAGGGGGGACAGCTTTTTTTGGAAACACCATATATTTT.

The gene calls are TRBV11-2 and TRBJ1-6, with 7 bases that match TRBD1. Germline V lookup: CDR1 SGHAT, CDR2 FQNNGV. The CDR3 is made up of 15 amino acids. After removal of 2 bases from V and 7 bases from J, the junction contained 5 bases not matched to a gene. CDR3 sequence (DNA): TGTGCCAGCAGCTTATCCTCGGGACAGAATTCACCCCTCCACTTT. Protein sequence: CASSLSSGQNSPLHF.

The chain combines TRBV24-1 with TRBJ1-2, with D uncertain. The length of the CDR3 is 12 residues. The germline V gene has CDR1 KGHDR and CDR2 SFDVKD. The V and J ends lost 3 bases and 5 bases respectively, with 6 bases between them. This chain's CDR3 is CATSDPSYGYTF. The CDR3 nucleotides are TGTGCCACCAGTGATCCATCATATGGCTACACCTTC.